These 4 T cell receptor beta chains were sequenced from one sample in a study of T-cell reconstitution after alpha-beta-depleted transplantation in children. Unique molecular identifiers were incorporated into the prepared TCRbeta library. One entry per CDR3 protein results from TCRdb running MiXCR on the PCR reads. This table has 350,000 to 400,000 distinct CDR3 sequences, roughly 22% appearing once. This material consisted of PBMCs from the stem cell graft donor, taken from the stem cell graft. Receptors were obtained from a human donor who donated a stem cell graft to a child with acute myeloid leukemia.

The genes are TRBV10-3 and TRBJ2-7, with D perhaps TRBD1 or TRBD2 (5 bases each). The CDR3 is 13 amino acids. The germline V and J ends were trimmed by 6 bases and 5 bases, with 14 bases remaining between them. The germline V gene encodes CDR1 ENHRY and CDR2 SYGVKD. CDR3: CAISTGPGDEQYF. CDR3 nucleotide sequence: TGTGCCATCAGCACGGGACCGGGCGACGAGCAGTACTTC.

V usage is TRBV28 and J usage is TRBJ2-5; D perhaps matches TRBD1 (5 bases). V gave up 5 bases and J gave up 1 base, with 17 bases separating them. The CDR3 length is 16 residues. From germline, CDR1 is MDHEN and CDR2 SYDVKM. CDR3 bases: TGTGCCAGCAGTGCAAATATGGGGCCCTCCCAAGAGACCCAGTACTTC. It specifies CASSANMGPSQETQYF.

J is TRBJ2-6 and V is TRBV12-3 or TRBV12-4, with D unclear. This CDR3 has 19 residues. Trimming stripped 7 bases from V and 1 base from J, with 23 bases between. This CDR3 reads CASKKLLAGPRSGANVLTF. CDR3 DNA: TGTGCCAGCAAAAAGTTGTTGGCCGGCCCACGGTCTGGGGCCAACGTCCTGACTTTC.

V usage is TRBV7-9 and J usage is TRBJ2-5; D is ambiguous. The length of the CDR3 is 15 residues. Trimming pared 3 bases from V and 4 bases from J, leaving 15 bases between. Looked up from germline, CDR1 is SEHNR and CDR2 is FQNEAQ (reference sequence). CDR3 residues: CASSLRMSGGETQYF. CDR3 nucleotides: TGTGCCAGCAGCTTGCGGATGTCGGGTGGAGAGACCCAGTACTTC.